The rows below give T cell receptor beta chains drawn from one sample of a study of blood T cell repertoires in COVID-19. The repertoire was sequenced with immunoSEQ multiplex PCR; TCRdb's copy has only in-frame clones and lacks some. The sample consists of 150,000 or so clones, around 82% of them appearing once. The material sequenced was peripheral blood. These receptor sequences come from a man between 60 and 75 years old with active or convalescent COVID-19. Both conserved end residues are part of each CDR3. Fields, in order: D gene, clone size, J gene, V gene, CDR3 DNA, CDR3 protein. The D gene is left open where the match is weak. Expanded clones are given a class, and other clones once, few, many or no size at all.

D: NA; size: NA; J: TRBJ1-4; V: TRBV29-1; DNA: TGCAGCGTGGCAAGACAGACAGGCAATGAAAAACTGTTTTTT; CDR3: CSVARQTGNEKLFF
D: NA; size: NA; J: TRBJ2-6; V: TRBV28; DNA: TGTGCCAGCAGCGACCCAGGACAGGCCAACGTCCTGACTTTC; CDR3: CASSDPGQANVLTF
D: TRBD2; size: NA; J: TRBJ2-1; V: TRBV11-3; DNA: TGTGCCAGCAGCTTAGGCGGGAGTTTCAATGAGCAGTTCTTC; CDR3: CASSLGGSFNEQFF
D: NA; size: NA; J: TRBJ1-2; V: TRBV9; DNA: TGTGCCAGCAGCGCCGCCACAGGGAGCTATGGCTACACCTTC; CDR3: CASSAATGSYGYTF
D: TRBD2; size: NA; J: TRBJ2-1; V: TRBV6-6; DNA: TGTGCCAGCAGTTACTCGACTAGCAACAATGAGCAGTTCTTC; CDR3: CASSYSTSNNEQFF
D: TRBD1; size: NA; J: TRBJ2-1; V: TRBV4-1; DNA: TGCGCCAGCAGCCAGAGGGAAACCGGGACAGGGAATTTCGATGAGCAGTTCTTC; CDR3: CASSQRETGTGNFDEQFF
D: NA; size: NA; J: TRBJ2-3; V: TRBV10-3; DNA: TGTGCCATCAGTGGTAGGCTGCAGGAAGATACGCAGTATTTT; CDR3: CAISGRLQEDTQYF
D: TRBD1; size: many; J: TRBJ2-2; V: TRBV24-1; DNA: TGTGCCACCAGTGTCAGGACAGGGAACGGGGAGCTGTTTTTT; CDR3: CATSVRTGNGELFF
D: TRBD1; size: NA; J: TRBJ2-7; V: TRBV19; DNA: TGTGCCAGTAGTAGTAGACTCCTGGACAGGGCGGGGGAGCAGTACTTC; CDR3: CASSSRLLDRAGEQYF
D: NA; size: once; J: TRBJ2-2; V: TRBV10-3; DNA: TGTGCCATCAGCCCGGACAGTTCGAACACCGGGGAGCTGTTTTTT; CDR3: CAISPDSSNTGELFF
D: NA; size: NA; J: TRBJ2-3; V: TRBV5-1; DNA: TGCGCCAGCAGCTTGGCGGGTCCTTCCAGCACAGATACGCAGTATTTT; CDR3: CASSLAGPSSTDTQYF
D: NA; size: NA; J: TRBJ2-1; V: TRBV19; DNA: TGTGCCAGGACGATAGCCGTAGTGGCCTACAATGAGCAGTTCTTC; CDR3: CARTIAVVAYNEQFF
D: NA; size: NA; J: TRBJ2-1; V: TRBV28; DNA: TGTGCCAGCAGTGGTGTAGCCCCCCCCTACAATGAGCAGTTCTTC; CDR3: CASSGVAPPYNEQFF
D: TRBD1; size: NA; J: TRBJ2-1; V: TRBV18; DNA: TGTGCCAGCTCATCGGGACAGTACAATGAGCAGTTCTTC; CDR3: CASSSGQYNEQFF
D: TRBD1; size: NA; J: TRBJ2-1; V: TRBV5-6; DNA: TGTGCCAGCAGCTTGTGGGGGACAGGGGTCTACAATGAGCAGTTCTTC; CDR3: CASSLWGTGVYNEQFF
D: NA; size: NA; J: TRBJ2-7; V: TRBV18; DNA: TGTGCCAGCTCTACGGGACTCGCGAACTACGAGCAGTACTTC; CDR3: CASSTGLANYEQYF
D: NA; size: few; J: TRBJ2-5; V: TRBV12-3/TRBV12-4; DNA: TGTGCCAGCACCCCAGCGGGAGAGACCCAGTACTTC; CDR3: CASTPAGETQYF
D: NA; size: NA; J: TRBJ2-1; V: TRBV5-1; DNA: TGCGCCAGCAGCTTGGGCTTAGTACAGTCCCGATTCAATGAGCAGTTCTTC; CDR3: CASSLGLVQSRFNEQFF
D: NA; size: NA; J: TRBJ2-7; V: TRBV10-3; DNA: TGTGCCATCAGTGATATCCTAAAGGGGGTCTACGAGCAGTACTTC; CDR3: CAISDILKGVYEQYF
D: TRBD1; size: NA; J: TRBJ2-1; V: TRBV4-1; DNA: TGCGCCAGCAGCCAAGAAGGCAGGGGGCGCTCTGAGCAGTTCTTC; CDR3: CASSQEGRGRSEQFF
D: NA; size: NA; J: TRBJ1-1; V: TRBV5-1; DNA: TGCGCCAGCAGCCAGGCGGGTGAAGCTTTCTTT; CDR3: CASSQAGEAFF
D: NA; size: NA; J: TRBJ1-2; V: TRBV18; DNA: TGTGCCAGCTCACCGACGTTCCTTCGGGACTATGGCTACACCTTC; CDR3: CASSPTFLRDYGYTF
D: NA; size: NA; J: TRBJ1-2; V: TRBV5-5; DNA: TGTGCCAGCAGCCCCGGGGGAGGGAACTATGGCTACACCTTC; CDR3: CASSPGGGNYGYTF
D: TRBD2; size: NA; J: TRBJ2-1; V: TRBV2; DNA: TGTGCCAGCAGTGACCGGGTAGCGGGCCTAAATGAGCAGTTCTTC; CDR3: CASSDRVAGLNEQFF
D: TRBD2; size: NA; J: TRBJ2-5; V: TRBV11-3; DNA: TGTGCCAGCAGCGCCGGACTAGCGGGCGGAGAGACCCAGTACTTC; CDR3: CASSAGLAGGETQYF
D: NA; size: NA; J: TRBJ1-5; V: TRBV12-3/TRBV12-4; DNA: TGTGCCAGCATGAGCGGGGGGGCTCAGCCCCAGCATTTT; CDR3: CASMSGGAQPQHF
D: NA; size: once; J: TRBJ2-7; V: TRBV7-9; DNA: TGTGCCAGCAGGCCAGGGACCTACGAGCAGTACTTC; CDR3: CASRPGTYEQYF
D: TRBD1; size: NA; J: TRBJ1-5; V: TRBV5-4; DNA: TGTGCCAGCAGCCCTGGGACAGGGGGCAATCAGCCCCAGCATTTT; CDR3: CASSPGTGGNQPQHF
D: NA; size: NA; J: TRBJ2-3; V: TRBV5-1; DNA: TGCGCCAGCAGCTTCAGGACAACTAGCACAGATACGCAGTATTTT; CDR3: CASSFRTTSTDTQYF
D: TRBD2; size: once; J: TRBJ2-7; V: TRBV4-2; DNA: TGTGCCAGCAGCCATTATATCCAGGGCGGGAGAGTCTCCGAGCAGTACTTC; CDR3: CASSHYIQGGRVSEQYF
D: NA; size: NA; J: TRBJ1-3; V: TRBV4-1; DNA: TGCGCCAGCAGCCAACAAAGGACATTATATTTT; CDR3: CASSQQRTLYF
D: NA; size: NA; J: TRBJ1-1; V: TRBV29-1; DNA: TGCAGCGTTGCCGGCCTCCCGGGGAACACTGAAGCTTTCTTT; CDR3: CSVAGLPGNTEAFF
D: NA; size: few; J: TRBJ1-1; V: TRBV5-1; DNA: TGCGCCAGCAGCCTACCGACAGGACTGAACACTGAAGCTTTCTTT; CDR3: CASSLPTGLNTEAFF
D: TRBD1; size: once; J: TRBJ1-1; V: TRBV6-5; DNA: TGTGCCAGCAGCTGGGACAGGGAGGTCACTGAAGCTTTCTTT; CDR3: CASSWDREVTEAFF
D: TRBD1; size: few; J: TRBJ1-2; V: TRBV5-5; DNA: TGTGCCAGCAGCTTGGCGGGACAGGGGGCGAATGGCTACACCTTC; CDR3: CASSLAGQGANGYTF
D: NA; size: few; J: TRBJ1-5; V: TRBV12-2; DNA: TGTGCAAGTCGCTTATCGTGGGGCAGGGGCCATAGCAATCAGCCCCAGCATTTT; CDR3: CASRLSWGRGHSNQPQHF
D: NA; size: NA; J: TRBJ2-3; V: TRBV20-1; DNA: TGCAGTGCTAGTCCCAACACAGATACGCAGTATTTT; CDR3: CSASPNTDTQYF
D: NA; size: few; J: TRBJ1-1; V: TRBV29-1; DNA: TGCAGCGCCTCGTTAGATCGAGAAGCTTTCTTT; CDR3: CSASLDREAFF
D: NA; size: NA; J: TRBJ2-5; V: TRBV5-1; DNA: TGCGCCAGCAGCCCCCTTTCCCGCCCAGGGCGATTCAAAGAGACCCAGTACTTC; CDR3: CASSPLSRPGRFKETQYF
D: TRBD1; size: NA; J: TRBJ1-5; V: TRBV15; DNA: TGTGCCACCAGCAGAAATACAGGGGGTCAGCCCCAGCATTTT; CDR3: CATSRNTGGQPQHF
D: NA; size: once; J: TRBJ1-1; V: TRBV19; DNA: TGTGCCAGTAGTAGGCTTGGGGGGAGTTTTATTTTGGACACTGAAGCTTTCTTT; CDR3: CASSRLGGSFILDTEAFF
D: NA; size: NA; J: TRBJ1-2; V: TRBV2; DNA: TGTGCCAGCAGTGACACAGCTAACTATGGCTACACCTTC; CDR3: CASSDTANYGYTF
D: TRBD2; size: NA; J: TRBJ2-2; V: TRBV9; DNA: TGTGCCAGCAGCACCGGGACTAGCGGAAACACCGGGGAGCTGTTTTTT; CDR3: CASSTGTSGNTGELFF
D: NA; size: NA; J: TRBJ2-1; V: TRBV6-1; DNA: TGTGCCAGCAGTGACAGGGTGGATGAGCAGTTCTTC; CDR3: CASSDRVDEQFF
D: NA; size: NA; J: TRBJ1-3; V: TRBV3-1/TRBV3-2; DNA: TGTGCCAGCAGCCAAGGGGTCAGGGCTGGAAACACCATATATTTT; CDR3: CASSQGVRAGNTIYF
D: NA; size: NA; J: TRBJ1-3; V: TRBV19; DNA: TGTGCCAGTAGGGTACAGGGCCTCTCTGGAAACACCATATATTTT; CDR3: CASRVQGLSGNTIYF
D: NA; size: NA; J: TRBJ2-2; V: TRBV7-6; DNA: TGTGCCAGCAGCTTAGGGCAGGGGCTAAACACCGGGGAGCTGTTTTTT; CDR3: CASSLGQGLNTGELFF
D: NA; size: NA; J: TRBJ2-5; V: TRBV6-5; DNA: TGTGCCAGCAGCGGACTGGCGAGGACCCAGTACTTC; CDR3: CASSGLARTQYF
D: TRBD1; size: NA; J: TRBJ1-1; V: TRBV10-1; DNA: TGCGCCAGCAGTGCTACCCGACAGGGCTCTGAAGCTTTCTTT; CDR3: CASSATRQGSEAFF
D: NA; size: NA; J: TRBJ2-7; V: TRBV11-2; DNA: TGTGCCAGCAGCAAAGCTGGTACGGGGGCCTACGAGCAGTACTTC; CDR3: CASSKAGTGAYEQYF
D: NA; size: NA; J: TRBJ2-7; V: TRBV27; DNA: TGTGCCAGCAGTTTTTCGGCAGGGGGAGGTACCGGGCAGTACTTC; CDR3: CASSFSAGGGTGQYF
D: TRBD1; size: NA; J: TRBJ1-2; V: TRBV6-5; DNA: TGTGCCAGCCGCGGAACAGGGGGAGGCTACACCTTC; CDR3: CASRGTGGGYTF
D: NA; size: NA; J: TRBJ2-5; V: TRBV5-1; DNA: TGCGCCAGCAGTCGTCCGGGCGGGGCGGGGGAGACCCAGTACTTC; CDR3: CASSRPGGAGETQYF